Sequencing of this T cell receptor (beta chain) was carried out in a study of blood T cell repertoires in COVID-19 (dated by TCRdb to 2018 to 2021). About the investigation overall: Samples from collaborators originated in the United States, Italy and Spain and spanned both the acute and convalescent phases of COVID-19. The prospective study material was composed of cDNA or gDNA derived from T cells, B-cell-depleted T cells, or PBMCs. The dataset comprised deeply sampled blood TCRbeta repertoires from subjects exposed to, actively infected with, or recovered from COVID-19. The repertoires were released in a freely available public database meant as a resource for research on the immune response to SARS-CoV-2. The samples were drawn from the first 160 participants of the ongoing ImmuneRACE study and from over 950 subjects provided by 6 global collaborators. Sample metadata almost always included a de-identified subject ID, COVID-19 status, age in years and sex. Where available, HLA class I and class II types were taken from metadata supplied by the sample provider and were not determined by assay-based typing.

TCRbeta CDR3 regions were amplified from genomic DNA by means of the immunoSEQ Assay, a bias-controlled multiplex PCR. From the authors' description of their analysis: Within the assay, amplification of reference gene primers was used to estimate how many nucleated cells each sample contained. Sequence reads were collapsed and filtered to measure the absolute abundance of every unique TCRbeta CDR3 rearrangement. For each sample, productive Simpson clonality was calculated as the square root of Simpson's diversity index across productive rearrangements. This is the immuneACCESS table as TCRdb keeps it, with only in-frame sequences that have V and J called. A part of the clones is gone; compared with another copy, unresolved V genes explain less than half, and the rest is unexplained. The V and J calls and the clone size are those of that table, but D and trimming were determined from the DNA. The sample table contains 97,000 or so clones; only one count was recorded for roughly 86% of them. 9.5% to 10% of the sample comes from the top ten.

The study at large found these results: The quantity of clinical and demographic metadata differed by source and by participant and was supplied without curation.

Whole blood was collected in K2EDTA tubes by collaborating institutions according to the institutions' own protocols. Collaborator samples were shipped for TCRbeta analysis as frozen whole blood, isolated PBMCs, or DNA extracted from either sample type. V is trimmed back by 5 bases and J by 4 bases, and the junction contains 6 bases that no gene match accounts for. According to the germline V gene, CDR1 reads SGHTA and CDR2 reads FQGNSA. From the cysteine up to the phenylalanine, the CDR3 has a length of 14 residues. Only the CDR3 part of the read is kept: 42 bases, read in frame from the first base. With regard to this clone: Its antigen is not yet known. Base qualities were left out, and no much larger clone turns up one base away.

This sequence originates from a man aged 40-50 years with active or convalescent COVID-19. This receptor chain uses TRBV7-2 and TRBJ2-5; 8 junctional bases match TRBD1. Material for sequencing was peripheral blood. CDR3 protein: CASSAQGAGETQYF. The DNA sequence follows: TGTGCCAGCAGCGCTCAGGGGGCGGGAGAGACCCAGTACTTC.